The T cell receptor beta chain under discussion was sequenced for a study of technical replicates of blood from several donors. V was shortened by 4 bases and J by 3 bases, with 8 bases between the two germline ends. Germline V CDR1 and CDR2: SGDLS, YYNGEE. CDR3 size: 13 residues. The protocol was immunoSEQ multiplex PCR, while the TCRdb copy is restricted to in-frame clones and leaves out a portion. The sample lists some 70,000 clones; 80% to 95% were seen once. Sequenced input: PBMCs. This rearrangement joins TRBV9 to TRBJ2-1, with D possibly TRBD2 on 6 matching bases. The source is a human donor in good health. Some clones in this sample may be carry-over from other donors' samples. CDR3 in amino acids: CASSLGLYNEQFF. The CDR3 coding sequence is TGTGCCAGCAGCTTGGGACTCTACAATGAGCAGTTCTTC.